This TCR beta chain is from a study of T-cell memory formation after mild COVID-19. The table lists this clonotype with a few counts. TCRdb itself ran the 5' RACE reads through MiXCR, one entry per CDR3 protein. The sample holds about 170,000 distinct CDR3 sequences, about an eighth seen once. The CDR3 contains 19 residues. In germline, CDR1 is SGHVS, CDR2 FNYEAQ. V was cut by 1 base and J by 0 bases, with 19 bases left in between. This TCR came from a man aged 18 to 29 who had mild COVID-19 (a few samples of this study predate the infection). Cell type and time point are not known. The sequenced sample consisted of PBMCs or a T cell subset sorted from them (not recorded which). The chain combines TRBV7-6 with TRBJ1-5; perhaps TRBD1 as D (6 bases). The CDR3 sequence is CASSLVSGGGFDSNQPQHF. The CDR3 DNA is TGTGCCAGCAGCTTAGTCTCAGGAGGGGGATTTGATAGCAATCAGCCCCAGCATTTT.